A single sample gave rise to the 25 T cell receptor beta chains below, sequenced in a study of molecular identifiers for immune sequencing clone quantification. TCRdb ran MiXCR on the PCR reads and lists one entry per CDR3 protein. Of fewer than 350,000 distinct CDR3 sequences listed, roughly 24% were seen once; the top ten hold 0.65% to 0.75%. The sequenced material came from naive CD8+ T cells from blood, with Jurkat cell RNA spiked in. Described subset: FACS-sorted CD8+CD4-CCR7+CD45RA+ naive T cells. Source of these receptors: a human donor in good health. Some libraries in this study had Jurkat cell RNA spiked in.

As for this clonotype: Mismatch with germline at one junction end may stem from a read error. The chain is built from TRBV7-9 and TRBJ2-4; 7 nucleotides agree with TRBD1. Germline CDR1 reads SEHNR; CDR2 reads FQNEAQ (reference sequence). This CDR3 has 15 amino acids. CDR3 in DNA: TGTACCAGCAGTTTACTAGGGGGCAGGGAGAACATTCAGTACTTC. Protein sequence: CTSSLLGGRENIQYF. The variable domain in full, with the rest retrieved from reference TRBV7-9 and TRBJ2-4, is DTGVSQNPRHKITKRGQNVTFRCDPISEHNRLYWYRQTLGQGPEFLTYFQNEAQLEKSRLLSDRFSAERPKGSFSTLEIQRTEQGDSAMYLCTSSLLGGRENIQYFGAGTRLSVL.

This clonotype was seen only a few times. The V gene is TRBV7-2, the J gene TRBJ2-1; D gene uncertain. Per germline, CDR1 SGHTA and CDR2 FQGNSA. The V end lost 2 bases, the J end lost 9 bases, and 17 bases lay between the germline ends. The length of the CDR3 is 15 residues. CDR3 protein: CASSLTHSASLEQFF. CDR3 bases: TGTGCCAGCAGCTTAACCCATAGTGCATCGCTTGAGCAGTTCTTC.

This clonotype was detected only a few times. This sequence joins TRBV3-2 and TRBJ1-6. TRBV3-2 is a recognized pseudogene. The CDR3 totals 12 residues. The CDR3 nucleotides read TGTGCCAGCAGCCAAGAGACGGCACCCCTCCACTTT. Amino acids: CASSQETAPLHF.

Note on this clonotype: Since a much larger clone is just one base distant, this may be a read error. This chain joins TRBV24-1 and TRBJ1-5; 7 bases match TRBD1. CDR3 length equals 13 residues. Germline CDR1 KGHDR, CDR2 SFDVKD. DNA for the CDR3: TGTGTCACCAGTGTCGGAACAGGGGCGCCCCAGCATTTT. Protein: CVTSVGTGAPQHF.

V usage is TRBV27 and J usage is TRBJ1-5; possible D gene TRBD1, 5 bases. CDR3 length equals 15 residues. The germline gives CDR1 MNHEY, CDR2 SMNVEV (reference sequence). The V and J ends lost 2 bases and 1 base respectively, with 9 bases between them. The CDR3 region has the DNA TGTGCCAGCAGTTTAATTGGGGGAAGCAATCAGCCCCAGCATTTT. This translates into CASSLIGGSNQPQHF.

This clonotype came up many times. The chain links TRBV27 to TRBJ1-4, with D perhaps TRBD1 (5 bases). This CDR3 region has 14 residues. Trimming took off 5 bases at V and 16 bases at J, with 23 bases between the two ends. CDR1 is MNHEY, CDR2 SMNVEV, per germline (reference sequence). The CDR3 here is CASSPLPRSGREFF. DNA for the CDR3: TGTGCCAGCAGTCCTCTTCCGAGAAGCGGCAGGGAGTTTTTT.

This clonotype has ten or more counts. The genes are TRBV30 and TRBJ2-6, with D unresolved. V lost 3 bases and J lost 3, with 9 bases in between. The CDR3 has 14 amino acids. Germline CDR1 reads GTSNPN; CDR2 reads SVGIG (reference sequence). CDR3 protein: CAWSPDGGANVLTF. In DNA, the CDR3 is TGTGCCTGGAGCCCAGATGGTGGGGCCAACGTCCTGACTTTC.

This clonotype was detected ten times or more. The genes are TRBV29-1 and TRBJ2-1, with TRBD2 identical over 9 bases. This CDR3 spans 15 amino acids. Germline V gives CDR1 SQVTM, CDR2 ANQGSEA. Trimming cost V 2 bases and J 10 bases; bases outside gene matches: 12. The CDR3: CSVEFWGSSGKEQFF. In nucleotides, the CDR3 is TGCAGCGTTGAATTCTGGGGGTCTAGCGGGAAGGAGCAGTTCTTC.

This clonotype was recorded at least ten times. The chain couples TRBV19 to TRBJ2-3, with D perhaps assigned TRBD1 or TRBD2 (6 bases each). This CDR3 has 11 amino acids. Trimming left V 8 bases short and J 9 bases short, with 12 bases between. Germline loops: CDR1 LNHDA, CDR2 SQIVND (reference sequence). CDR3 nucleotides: TGTGCCAGTTATGGGGGGCAAACGCAGTATTTT. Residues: CASYGGQTQYF.

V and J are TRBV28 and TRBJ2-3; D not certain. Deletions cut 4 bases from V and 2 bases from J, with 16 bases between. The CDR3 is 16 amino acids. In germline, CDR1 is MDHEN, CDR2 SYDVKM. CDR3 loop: CASSSLGGAITDTQYF. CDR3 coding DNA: TGTGCCAGCAGTTCCCTCGGCGGAGCCATCACAGATACGCAGTATTTT.

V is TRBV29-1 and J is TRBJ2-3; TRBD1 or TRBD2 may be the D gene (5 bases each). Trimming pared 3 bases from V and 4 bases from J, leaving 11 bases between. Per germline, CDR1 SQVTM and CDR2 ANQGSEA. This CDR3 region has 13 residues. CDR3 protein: CSVEGRDPDTQYF. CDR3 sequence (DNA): TGCAGCGTTGAGGGTAGGGACCCAGATACGCAGTATTTT.

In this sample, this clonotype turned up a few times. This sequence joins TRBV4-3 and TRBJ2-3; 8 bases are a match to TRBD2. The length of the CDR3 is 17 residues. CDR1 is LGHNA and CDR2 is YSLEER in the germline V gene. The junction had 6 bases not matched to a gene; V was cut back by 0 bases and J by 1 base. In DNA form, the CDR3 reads TGCGCCAGCAGCCAAGAAGCGACTAGCGACGGCACAGATACGCAGTATTTT. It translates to CASSQEATSDGTDTQYF.

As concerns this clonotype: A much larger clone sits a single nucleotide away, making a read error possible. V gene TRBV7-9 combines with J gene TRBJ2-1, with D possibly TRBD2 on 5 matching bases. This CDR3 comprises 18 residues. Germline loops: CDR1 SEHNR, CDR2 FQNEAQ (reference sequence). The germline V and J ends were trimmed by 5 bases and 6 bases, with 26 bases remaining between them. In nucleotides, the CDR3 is TGTGCCAGCAGCCCCGGGTCGCGTGTAGGAGGTTGGGGCAATGAGCAGTTCTTC. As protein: CASSPGSRVGGWGNEQFF. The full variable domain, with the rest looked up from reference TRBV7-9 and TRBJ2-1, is DTGVSQNPRHKITKRGQNVTFRCDPISEHNRLYWYRQTLGQGPEFLTYFQNEAQLEKSRLLSDRFSAERPKGSFSTLEIQRTEQGDSAMYLCASSPGSRVGGWGNEQFFGPGTRLTVL.

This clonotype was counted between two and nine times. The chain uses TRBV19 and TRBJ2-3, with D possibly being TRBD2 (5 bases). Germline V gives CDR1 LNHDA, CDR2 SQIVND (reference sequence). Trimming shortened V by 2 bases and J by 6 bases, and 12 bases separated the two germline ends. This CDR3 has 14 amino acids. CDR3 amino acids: CASSIILAPDTQYF. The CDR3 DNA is TGTGCCAGTAGTATAATCCTAGCCCCCGATACGCAGTATTTT.

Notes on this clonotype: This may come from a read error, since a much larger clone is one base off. The CDR3 region has the DNA TGTGCCAGCAGCTTAGTAGACTCGAACACTGAAGCTTTCTTT. This codes for CASSLVDSNTEAFF. J is TRBJ1-1 and V is TRBV7-6; D is undetermined. V was pared by 1 base and J by 1 base, with 7 bases between. The CDR3 is 14 residues long. Germline V gives CDR1 SGHVS, CDR2 FNYEAQ.

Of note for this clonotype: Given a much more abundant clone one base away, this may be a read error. Here the CDR3 DNA reads TGCAGTGCTACCGAGTCGGGCCGCACAGATACGCAGTATTTT. Translated: CSATESGRTDTQYF. The gene calls are TRBV20-1 and TRBJ2-3; D remains unclear. The CDR3 covers 14 residues. V gave up 4 bases and J gave up 1 base, with 12 bases separating them. The germline CDR1 and CDR2 sequences are DFQATT and SNEGSKA (reference sequence).

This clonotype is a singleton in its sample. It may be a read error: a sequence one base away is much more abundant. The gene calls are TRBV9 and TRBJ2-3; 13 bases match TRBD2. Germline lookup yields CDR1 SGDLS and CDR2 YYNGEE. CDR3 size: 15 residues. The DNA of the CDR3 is TGTGCCGGCAGCGTAGGGACTAGCGGGGCAGATACGCAGTATTTT. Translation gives CAGSVGTSGADTQYF.

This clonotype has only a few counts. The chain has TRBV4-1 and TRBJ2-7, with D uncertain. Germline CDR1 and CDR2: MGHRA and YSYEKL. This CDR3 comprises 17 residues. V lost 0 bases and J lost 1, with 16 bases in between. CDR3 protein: CASSQEHFPPSSYEQYF. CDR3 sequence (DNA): TGCGCCAGCAGCCAAGAACATTTCCCTCCTAGTTCCTACGAGCAGTACTTC.

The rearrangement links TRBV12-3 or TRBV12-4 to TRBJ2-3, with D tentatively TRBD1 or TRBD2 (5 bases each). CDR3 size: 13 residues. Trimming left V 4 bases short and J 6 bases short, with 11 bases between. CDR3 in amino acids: CASSSSGADTQYF. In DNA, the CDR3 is TGTGCCAGCAGTTCTTCCGGGGCGGATACGCAGTATTTT.

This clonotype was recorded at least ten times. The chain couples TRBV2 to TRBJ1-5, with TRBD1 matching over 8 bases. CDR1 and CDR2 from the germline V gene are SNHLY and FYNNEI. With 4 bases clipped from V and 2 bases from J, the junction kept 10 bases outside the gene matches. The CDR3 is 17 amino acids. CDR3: CASSASDRGVGNQPQHF. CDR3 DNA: TGTGCCAGCAGTGCGAGTGACAGGGGAGTCGGCAATCAGCCCCAGCATTTT.

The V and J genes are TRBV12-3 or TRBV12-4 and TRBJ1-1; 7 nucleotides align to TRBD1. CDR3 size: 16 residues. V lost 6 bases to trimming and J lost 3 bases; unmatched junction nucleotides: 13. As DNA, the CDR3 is TGTGCCAGCAGCCCAGCTGACAGGGCGAAGTACACTGAAGCTTTCTTT. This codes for CASSPADRAKYTEAFF.

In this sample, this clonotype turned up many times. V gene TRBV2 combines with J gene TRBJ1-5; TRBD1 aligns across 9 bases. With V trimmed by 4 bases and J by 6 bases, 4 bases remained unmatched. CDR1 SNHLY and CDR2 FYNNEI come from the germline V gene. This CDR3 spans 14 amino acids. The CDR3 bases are TGTGCCAGCAGTGTACAGGGGGCTAGTCAGCCCCAGCATTTT. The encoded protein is CASSVQGASQPQHF.

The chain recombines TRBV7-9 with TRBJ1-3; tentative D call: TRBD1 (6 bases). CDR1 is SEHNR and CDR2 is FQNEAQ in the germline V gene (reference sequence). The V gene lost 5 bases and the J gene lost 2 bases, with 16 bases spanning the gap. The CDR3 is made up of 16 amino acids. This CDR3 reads CASSNSRGEAGNTIYF. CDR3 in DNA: TGTGCCAGCAGCAACTCCAGGGGAGAGGCTGGAAACACCATATATTTT.

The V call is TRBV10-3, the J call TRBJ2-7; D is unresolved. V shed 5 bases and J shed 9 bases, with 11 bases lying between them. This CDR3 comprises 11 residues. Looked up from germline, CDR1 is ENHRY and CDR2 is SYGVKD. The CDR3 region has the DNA TGTGCCATCAGTAAAGGCAGAACGCAGTACTTC. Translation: CAISKGRTQYF.

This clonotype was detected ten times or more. Here the CDR3 DNA reads TGTGCCAGCAGCCAAGACATCGTCTCTGGAAACACCATATATTTT. Protein product: CASSQDIVSGNTIYF. The genes are TRBV7-9 and TRBJ1-3, with D uncertain. The CDR3 consists of 15 residues. Germline CDR1 and CDR2: SEHNR and FQNEAQ (reference sequence). Trimming left V 5 bases short and J 0 bases short, with 11 bases between.